This note documents a single T cell receptor (beta chain) sequence. Its target is unknown. The junction shows a germline mismatch at one end, possibly a read error. The sample comes from a study of tumor and adjacent non-tumor tissue in lung cancer. Study-wide context: Some 3.9 million productive TCRbeta reads were obtained per sample on average.

No cell sorting was done before RNA was extracted from the tissue. More than 3 cm separated this lung sample from the edge of the tumor. Chemotherapy-naive patients with new lung cancer underwent thoracic surgery in China, August–November 2014. General observations from the study: In normal lung, the top 100 clones were significantly more dominant than in tumor.

TCRbeta libraries were built with three rounds of nested PCR, modified from ARM-PCR. TCRdb used MiXCR to reprocess the multiplex PCR reads, holding one entry per CDR3 protein. The repertoire holds over 40,000 distinct CDR3 sequences, 74% seen once, with around 23% in the top ten. This receptor was obtained from a woman between 55 and 75 years old with non-small cell lung cancer. The sample consisted of distant non-tumor lung tissue.

CDR3: CVSSRDRVYEQYF. In nucleotides, the CDR3 is TGTGTCAGCAGCAGGGACAGGGTGTACGAGCAGTACTTC. This sequence joins TRBV11-3 and TRBJ2-7; 9 positions agree with TRBD1. Germline V lookup: CDR1 SGHNT, CDR2 YENEEA. CDR3 length equals 13 residues.